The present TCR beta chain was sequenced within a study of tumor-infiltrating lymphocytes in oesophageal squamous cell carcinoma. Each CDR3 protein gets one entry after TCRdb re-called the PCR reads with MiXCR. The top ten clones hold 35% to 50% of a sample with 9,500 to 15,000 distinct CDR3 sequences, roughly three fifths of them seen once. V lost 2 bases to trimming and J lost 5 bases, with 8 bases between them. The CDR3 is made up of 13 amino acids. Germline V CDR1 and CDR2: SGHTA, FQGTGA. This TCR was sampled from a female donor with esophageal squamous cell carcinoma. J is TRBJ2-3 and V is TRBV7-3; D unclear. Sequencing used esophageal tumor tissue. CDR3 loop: CASSLGFRDTQYF. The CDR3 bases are TGTGCCAGCAGCTTAGGGTTTCGAGATACGCAGTATTTT.